This TCR beta chain was captured by sequencing in a study of tumor-infiltrating lymphocytes in localized non-small cell lung cancer. Whole-study results and caveats: Technical variation could not be separated from intratumor heterogeneity here.

Sequenced by immunoSEQ multiplex PCR; TCRdb stores in-frame clones only, minus some. This table holds about 12,000 clones, 75% to 80% found once. Trimming left V 0 bases short and J 1 base short, with 7 bases between. In germline, CDR1 is SGHRS, CDR2 YFSETQ. The length of the CDR3 is 14 residues. Worth noting for this clone: The antigen is unknown.

The chain combines TRBV5-1 with TRBJ1-1; the D is unclear. The clonotype originates from a human donor with non-small cell lung cancer. The sequenced material came from uninvolved lung tissue not adjacent to the tumor. CDR3: CASSLGGTNTEAFF. The CDR3 DNA is TGCGCCAGCAGCTTGGGGGGAACGAACACTGAAGCTTTCTTT.